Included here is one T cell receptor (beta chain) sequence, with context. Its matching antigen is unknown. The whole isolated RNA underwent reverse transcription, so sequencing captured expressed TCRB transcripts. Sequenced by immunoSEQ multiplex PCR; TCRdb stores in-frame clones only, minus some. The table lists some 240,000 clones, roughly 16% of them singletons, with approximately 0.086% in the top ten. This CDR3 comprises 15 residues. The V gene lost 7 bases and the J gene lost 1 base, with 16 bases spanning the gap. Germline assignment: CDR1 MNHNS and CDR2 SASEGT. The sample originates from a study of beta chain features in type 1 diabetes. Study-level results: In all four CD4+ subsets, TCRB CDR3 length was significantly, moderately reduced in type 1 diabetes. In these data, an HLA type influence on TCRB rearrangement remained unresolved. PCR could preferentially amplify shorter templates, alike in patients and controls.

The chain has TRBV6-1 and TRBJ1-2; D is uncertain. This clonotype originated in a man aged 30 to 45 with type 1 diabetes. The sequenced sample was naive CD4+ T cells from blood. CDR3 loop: CASTSSRQLNYGYTF. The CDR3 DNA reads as TGTGCCAGCACAAGTTCGCGGCAGCTTAACTATGGCTACACCTTC.